This T cell receptor beta chain was retrieved from a study of cytomegalovirus exposure and HLA in healthy donors. PCR amplification relied on 60 Vbeta primers (plus 13 Jbeta primers). Clones were sequenced by immunoSEQ multiplex PCR, and TCRdb holds only the in-frame ones, with some missing. The repertoire holds over 150,000 clones, with around 76% as singletons. Study-wide results and caveats: A later analysis by the authors found several of the most significant clusters apparently linked to common viral pathogens.

The sample holds a few counts of this clone. The antigen is undetermined. This clonotype was obtained from a man between 60 and 75 years old in good health and CMV-seronegative. The sequenced sample was PBMCs.

The CDR3 region is CASSVTGNTEAFF. CDR3 in DNA: TGTGCCAGCAGTGTAACGGGGAACACTGAAGCTTTCTTT. The rearrangement uses TRBV2 and TRBJ1-1; no clear D. Per germline, CDR1 SNHLY and CDR2 FYNNEI. Trimming cost V 4 bases and J 1 base, with 7 bases left between them. This CDR3 has 13 residues.